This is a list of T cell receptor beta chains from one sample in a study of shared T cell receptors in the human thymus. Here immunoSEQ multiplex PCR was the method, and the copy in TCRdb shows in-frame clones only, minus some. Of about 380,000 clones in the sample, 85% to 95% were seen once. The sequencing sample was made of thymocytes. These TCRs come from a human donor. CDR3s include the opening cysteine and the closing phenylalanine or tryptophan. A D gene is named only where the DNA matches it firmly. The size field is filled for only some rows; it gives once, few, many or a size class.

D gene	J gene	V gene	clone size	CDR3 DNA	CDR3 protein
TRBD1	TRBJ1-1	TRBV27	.	TGTGCCAGCAGTTTATCCCCAGGGGGGACTGAAGCTTTCTTT	CASSLSPGGTEAFF
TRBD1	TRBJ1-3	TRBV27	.	TGTGCCAGCAGTTTATCAAAGGGACAGAATGGAAACACCATATATTTT	CASSLSKGQNGNTIYF
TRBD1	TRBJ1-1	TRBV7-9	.	TGTGCCAGCAGCTCTCCTTGGACAGGGACAGCTTTCTTT	CASSSPWTGTAFF
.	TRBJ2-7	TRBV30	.	TGTGCCTGGAGTGGGTCGGACGAGCAGTACTTC	CAWSGSDEQYF
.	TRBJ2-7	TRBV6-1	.	TGTGCCGGTGGGGGAGTCAGGGGACCCTACGAGCAGTACTTC	CAGGGVRGPYEQYF
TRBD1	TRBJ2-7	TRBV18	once	TGTGCCAGCTCACCGCAGGGACAGGGGGCGAGGGAGCAGTACTTC	CASSPQGQGAREQYF
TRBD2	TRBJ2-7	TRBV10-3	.	TGTGCCATCAGTTTGACTAGCGGAAGCTCCTACGAGCAGTACTTC	CAISLTSGSSYEQYF
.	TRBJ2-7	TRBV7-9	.	TGTGCCAGCAGCCCCGAGGACGGTTTCTCCTACGAGCAGTACTTC	CASSPEDGFSYEQYF
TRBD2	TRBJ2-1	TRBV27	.	TGTGCCAGCAGTTTTAGCGGGACGGCCTACAATGAGCAGTTCTTC	CASSFSGTAYNEQFF
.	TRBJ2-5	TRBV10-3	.	TGTGCCAGCGGAAGACCCGGTGTGGAGGGGACCCAGTACTTC	CASGRPGVEGTQYF
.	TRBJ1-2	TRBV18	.	TGTGCCAGCTCACCACCAGGGGGCTATGGCTACACCTTC	CASSPPGGYGYTF
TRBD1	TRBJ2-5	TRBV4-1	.	TGCGCCAGCAGCCAAGGGGCCGGGACAGGGGGCGCAGAGACCCAGTACTTC	CASSQGAGTGGAETQYF
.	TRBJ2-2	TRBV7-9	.	TGTGCCAGCATCCTGGGGCGACTCACGAACACCGGGGAGCTGTTTTTT	CASILGRLTNTGELFF
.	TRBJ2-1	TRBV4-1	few	TGCGCCAGCAGCCGGTCGAGATTCGATGGGGTGGATGAGCAGTTCTTC	CASSRSRFDGVDEQFF
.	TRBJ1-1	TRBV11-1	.	TGTGCCAGCAGCACTAACAGGGACACTGAAGCTTTCTTT	CASSTNRDTEAFF
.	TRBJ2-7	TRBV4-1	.	TGCGCCAGCAGCCAAGATCGGCTAGAGGGATCCTACGAGCAGTACTTC	CASSQDRLEGSYEQYF
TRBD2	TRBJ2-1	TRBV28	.	TGTGCCAGCAGTTTGCGGGGGAAGGCTGGACTAGCGGGATACTACAATGAGCAGTTCTTC	CASSLRGKAGLAGYYNEQFF
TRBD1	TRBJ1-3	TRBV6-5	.	TGTGCCAGCAGTTCGACAGGGGGTGGAAACACCATATATTTT	CASSSTGGGNTIYF
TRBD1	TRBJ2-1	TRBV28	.	TGTGCCAGCAGTTCGGATAAAGGACAGGGACCCTTCTACAATGAGCAGTTCTTC	CASSSDKGQGPFYNEQFF
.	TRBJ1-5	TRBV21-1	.	TGTGCCAGCAGCCAACAGGGGGCCGGGGGGAGCAATCAGCCCCAGCATTTT	CASSQQGAGGSNQPQHF
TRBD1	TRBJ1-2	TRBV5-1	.	TGCGCCAGCAGTAAGGGACAGGGGGCATGGGTCTATGGCTACACCTTC	CASSKGQGAWVYGYTF
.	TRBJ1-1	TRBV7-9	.	TGTGCCAGCAGCTTACGGGGGAATACTGAAGCTTTCTTC	CASSLRGNTEAFF
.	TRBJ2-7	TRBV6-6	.	TGTGCCAGCAGTTCAGGGGACCCTCTATACGAGCAGTACTTC	CASSSGDPLYEQYF
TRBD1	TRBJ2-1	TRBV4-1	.	TGCGCCAGCAGCCCCTACCGGGACAGCCTACCAGCCTACAATGAGCAGTTCTTC	CASSPYRDSLPAYNEQFF
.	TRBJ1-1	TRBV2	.	TGTGCCAGCAGTGAAGCTTGGAAGGACACTGAAGCTTTCTTT	CASSEAWKDTEAFF
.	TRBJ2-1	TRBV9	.	TGTGCCAGCAGCGCCGAAATTACTAGGCCGGATTACAATGAGCAGTTCTTC	CASSAEITRPDYNEQFF
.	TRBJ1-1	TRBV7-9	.	TGTGCCAGCAGCTTAGTTGACAAACGAATGACTGAAGCTTTCTTT	CASSLVDKRMTEAFF
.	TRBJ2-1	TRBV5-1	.	TGCGCCAGCAGCTTGGATCTGATGGGGCAAGAGCAGTTCTTC	CASSLDLMGQEQFF
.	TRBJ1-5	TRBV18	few	TGTGCCAGCTCACAAGGGGGGGAACCGAGCAATCAGCCCCAGCATTTT	CASSQGGEPSNQPQHF
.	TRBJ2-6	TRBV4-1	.	TGCGCCAGCAGCCAAAACCGAAGAGGATCCCGTCCCGGGGCCAACGTCCTGACTTTC	CASSQNRRGSRPGANVLTF
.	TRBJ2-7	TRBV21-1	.	TGTGCCAGGGACCAACGAGGGGCTGCTACGCCCTACGAGCAGTACTTC	CARDQRGAATPYEQYF
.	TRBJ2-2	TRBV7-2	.	TGTGCCAGCAGCCCCCTATTACGCCTTCTCACCGGGGAGCTGTTTTTT	CASSPLLRLLTGELFF
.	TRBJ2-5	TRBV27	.	TGTGCCAGCAGTTCTGCTGAACAAGAGACCCAGTACTTC	CASSSAEQETQYF
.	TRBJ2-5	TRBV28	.	TGTGCTCCTACGGCCGCGGGAACATGGGAGACCCAGTACTTC	CAPTAAGTWETQYF
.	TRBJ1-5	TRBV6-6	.	TGTGCCAGCCGGACTGTGAATCAGCCCCAGCATTTT	CASRTVNQPQHF
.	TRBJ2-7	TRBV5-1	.	TGCGCCAGCAGACCTGACTACCCCTTTGTAACCCTTTCCTACGAGCAGTACTTC	CASRPDYPFVTLSYEQYF
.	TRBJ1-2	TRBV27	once	TGTGCCAGCAGTTTTGGAGGGGTCTATGGCTACACCTTC	CASSFGGVYGYTF
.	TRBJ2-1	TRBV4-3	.	TGCGCCAGCAGCCCGCGTCTAGGTAGGGAAAATGAGCAGTTCTTC	CASSPRLGRENEQFF
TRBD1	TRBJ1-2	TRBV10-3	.	TGTGCCATCAGTGAAATTCATAGGACAGGGCCGGACGGCTACACCTTC	CAISEIHRTGPDGYTF
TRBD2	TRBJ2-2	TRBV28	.	TGTGCCAGCAGTCGCCGGACTAGCGGGAATTTTGTCTCCGGGGAGCTGTTTTTT	CASSRRTSGNFVSGELFF
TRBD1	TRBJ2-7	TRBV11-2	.	TGTGCCAGCAGCTACGGGACAGGGACCTACGAGCAGTACTTC	CASSYGTGTYEQYF
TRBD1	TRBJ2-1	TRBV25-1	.	TGTGCCAGCAGTGGCAGACAGGGGGACAATGAGCAGTTCTTC	CASSGRQGDNEQFF
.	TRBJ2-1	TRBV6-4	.	TGTGCCAGCAGTGATAGGGGGGGGGACACTCGGAGCTCCTACAATGAGCAGTTCTTC	CASSDRGGDTRSSYNEQFF
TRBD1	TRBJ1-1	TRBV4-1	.	TGCGCCAGCAGCCGAGGGGTCCACAGGGGACAGAACACTGAAGCTTTCTTT	CASSRGVHRGQNTEAFF
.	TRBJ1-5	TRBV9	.	TGTGCCAGCAACACAAATGGGGGGGGTCAGCCCCAGCATTTT	CASNTNGGGQPQHF